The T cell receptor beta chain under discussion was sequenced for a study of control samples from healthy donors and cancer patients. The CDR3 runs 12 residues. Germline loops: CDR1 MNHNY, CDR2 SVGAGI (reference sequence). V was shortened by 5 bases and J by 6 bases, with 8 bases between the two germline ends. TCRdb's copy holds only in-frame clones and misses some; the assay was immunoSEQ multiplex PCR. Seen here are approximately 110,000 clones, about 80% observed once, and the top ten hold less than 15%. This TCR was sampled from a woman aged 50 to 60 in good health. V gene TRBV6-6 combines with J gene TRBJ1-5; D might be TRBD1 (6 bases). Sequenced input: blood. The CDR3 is CASSRGGQPQHF. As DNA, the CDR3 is TGTGCCAGCAGTAGGGGGGGTCAGCCCCAGCATTTT.